Shown below are 17 T cell receptor beta chains from a single sample sequenced in a study of Ad26.COV2.S vaccination and SARS-CoV-2 variants. Produced via immunoSEQ multiplex PCR; TCRdb's table is partial and in-frame only. The repertoire holds 350,000 to 550,000 clones, with roughly 87% as singletons. The treatment here: 15 to 20 received Ad26.COV2.S at low or high dose, single or two shots; 5 received placebo; per-sample allocation not given. Following the first vaccine or placebo injection, samples were taken on day 63. The sample consisted of peripheral blood, taken in a trial of Ad26.COV2.S vaccine versus placebo. The receptor source for this set is a person aged 18-60 years who received the Ad26.COV2.S COVID-19 vaccine or a placebo.

The chain joins TRBV11-3 to TRBJ2-1; 10 bases agree with TRBD2. CDR3 length: 15 residues. Germline V gene data show CDR1 as SGHNT and CDR2 as YENEEA. With 0 bases clipped from V and 7 bases from J, the junction kept 3 bases outside the gene matches. CDR3 nucleotide sequence: TGTGCCAGCAGCTTAGAGGGACTAGCGACAAATGAGCAGTTCTTC. Translating it yields CASSLEGLATNEQFF.

The chain joins TRBV7-9 to TRBJ1-6; D is perhaps TRBD1 (5 bases). This CDR3 has 14 amino acids. The germline CDR1 and CDR2 sequences are SEHNR and FQNEAQ (reference sequence). Trimming pared 3 bases from V and 8 bases from J, leaving 11 bases between. CDR3 residues: CASSFGQDDSPLHF. The CDR3, as DNA: TGTGCCAGCAGCTTTGGACAAGATGATTCACCCCTCCACTTT.

The chain recombines TRBV28 with TRBJ1-2; D ambiguous. The ends were cut back, 4 bases at V and 10 bases at J, with 16 bases in the middle. Germline assignment: CDR1 MDHEN and CDR2 SYDVKM. The length of the CDR3 is 13 residues. CDR3 loop: CASSSPHGRAYTF. The DNA of the CDR3 is TGTGCCAGCAGTTCCCCTCACGGCCGCGCCTACACCTTC.

The chain has TRBV7-2 and TRBJ2-2; 14 bases map to TRBD2. This CDR3 is 19 amino acids long. V lost 5 bases, J lost 2 bases, and 10 bases stayed unmatched. Per germline, CDR1 SGHTA and CDR2 FQGNSA. CDR3 bases: TGTGCCAGCAGCACACACGGGACTAGCGGGAGTACCAACACCGGGGAGCTGTTTTTT. Translating gives CASSTHGTSGSTNTGELFF.

V and J are TRBV18 and TRBJ1-4, with a tentative D call TRBD1 (6 bases). In germline, CDR1 is KGHSH, CDR2 LQKENI. This CDR3 region has 16 residues. V lost 3 bases to trimming and J lost 7 bases, with 18 bases between them. The CDR3, as DNA: TGTGCCAGCTCACCCCGAGACAGTAGGGGGGGTGAAAAACTGTTTTTT. Translated, it gives CASSPRDSRGGEKLFF.

The V call is TRBV15, the J call TRBJ2-4; tentative D call: TRBD1 (6 bases). This CDR3 comprises 14 residues. V gave up 8 bases and J gave up 5 bases, with 16 bases separating them. CDR1 and CDR2 (germline): LNHNV, YYDKDF (reference sequence). For the CDR3, the DNA is TGTGCCACCTTGGGCAGGGGATCGGAAAACATTCAGTACTTC. This translates into CATLGRGSENIQYF. Using reference TRBV15 and TRBJ2-4 for the parts outside the CDR3, the full variable domain is DAMVIQNPRYQVTQFGKPVTLSCSQTLNHNVMYWYQQKSSQAPKLLFHYYDKDFNNEADTPDNFQSRRPNTSFCFLDIRSPGLGDTAMYLCATLGRGSENIQYFGAGTRLSVL.

The chain is built from TRBV14 and TRBJ1-2; D is ambiguous. Trimming left V 5 bases short and J 6 bases short, with 13 bases between. This CDR3 has 13 amino acids. In germline, CDR1 is SGHDN, CDR2 FVKESK. CDR3: CASSAGPGNGYTF. For the CDR3, the DNA is TGTGCCAGCAGCGCAGGTCCCGGTAATGGCTACACCTTC.

This clone was picked up one time. The rearrangement joins TRBV7-9 to TRBJ1-5; D not resolved. V lost 3 bases, J lost 7 bases, and 13 bases lay in between. Germline CDR1 and CDR2: SEHNR and FQNEAQ (reference sequence). The CDR3 contains 14 residues. The CDR3 here is CASSLDYTGQPQHF. The CDR3, as DNA: TGTGCCAGCAGCTTGGATTATACGGGCCAGCCCCAGCATTTT.

The chain couples TRBV5-1 to TRBJ1-2; the D is unclear. This CDR3 has 14 amino acids. Trimming removed 4 bases from V and 0 bases from J, with 10 bases in between. Germline V lookup: CDR1 SGHRS, CDR2 YFSETQ. The CDR3 here is CASSPSGSNYGYTF. The CDR3 region has the DNA TGCGCCAGCAGCCCGTCGGGATCTAACTATGGCTACACCTTC.

V usage is TRBV7-3 and J usage is TRBJ1-6; no firm D call. Germline CDR1 SGHTA, CDR2 FQGTGA. The CDR3 is 16 residues long. V lost 2 bases to trimming and J lost 0 bases, with 8 bases between them. CDR3 bases: TGTGCCAGCAGCTTACGAGATAGCTCCTATAATTCACCCCTCCACTTT. Amino acids: CASSLRDSSYNSPLHF.

V and J are TRBV7-2 and TRBJ1-4; TRBD1 aligns across 8 bases. Looked up from germline, CDR1 is SGHTA and CDR2 is FQGNSA. The CDR3 runs to 13 residues. V shed 5 bases and J 7 bases; nucleotides not matched to a gene: 3. DNA for the CDR3: TGTGCCAGCAGCAGGACAGGGCCTGAAAAACTGTTTTTT. Amino acid sequence: CASSRTGPEKLFF.

The chain recombines TRBV2 with TRBJ1-1; D remains ambiguous. With 5 bases removed from V and 4 bases from J, the gap between germline ends came to 14 bases. From germline, CDR1 is SNHLY and CDR2 FYNNEI. The CDR3 consists of 14 residues. This CDR3 reads CASSQARQATEAFF. Written as DNA, the CDR3 is TGTGCCAGCAGTCAGGCCCGTCAGGCCACTGAAGCTTTCTTT. The complete variable domain, with remaining parts taken from reference TRBV2 and TRBJ1-1, reads EPEVTQTPSHQVTQMGQEVILRCVPISNHLYFYWYRQILGQKVEFLVSFYNNEISEKSEIFDDQFSVERPDGSNFTLKIRSTKLEDSAMYFCASSQARQATEAFFGQGTRLTVV.

This clone showed up just a few times. CDR3 residues: CASSQLPLAGVRTGELFF. DNA of the CDR3: TGCGCCAGCAGCCAGCTACCTCTAGCGGGAGTACGTACCGGGGAGCTGTTTTTT. V and J are TRBV4-1 and TRBJ2-2; TRBD2 matches 10 bases. CDR1 is MGHRA and CDR2 is YSYEKL in the germline V gene. J gave up 5 bases and V 3 bases, and 12 bases lay outside the gene matches. CDR3 length: 18 residues.

The CDR3 loop is CASSSGVNQPQHF. In DNA, the CDR3 is TGTGCCAGCAGCTCTGGAGTCAATCAGCCCCAGCATTTT. This chain links TRBV7-2 with TRBJ1-5, with D hard to call. This CDR3 has 13 residues. The germline V and J ends were trimmed by 4 bases and 3 bases, with 7 bases remaining between them. Germline V lookup: CDR1 SGHTA, CDR2 FQGNSA.

The V gene is TRBV5-3, the J gene TRBJ1-3; D ambiguous. TRBV5-3 is known as an ORF, though its function is uncertain. The V and J ends lost 1 base and 1 base respectively, with 18 bases between them. The CDR3 runs to 18 residues. The CDR3 loop reads CARSLTAGPTFSGNTIYF. The CDR3 DNA reads TGTGCCAGAAGCTTGACAGCAGGCCCCACATTTTCTGGAAACACCATATATTTT.

This chain uses TRBV4-3 with TRBJ1-1; TRBD1 agrees at 7 bases. The V gene end was trimmed by 4 bases and the J gene end by 2 bases; junction bases not matched to a gene: 4. CDR3 size: 14 residues. CDR1 is LGHNA, CDR2 YSLEER, per germline. The CDR3 DNA is TGCGCCAGCAGCCTTGACAGGGCTAACACTGAAGCTTTCTTT. Its translation is CASSLDRANTEAFF.

The chain has TRBV2 and TRBJ2-2, with D possibly being TRBD2 (5 bases). Germline-derived CDR1 and CDR2 are SNHLY and FYNNEI. There are 16 residues in the CDR3. V was trimmed by 6 bases and J by 2 bases, leaving 16 bases between them. Here the CDR3 reads CASSAPSSGNTGELFF. For the CDR3, the DNA is TGTGCCAGCAGCGCCCCCTCAAGCGGAAACACCGGGGAGCTGTTTTTT.